This passage covers 20 T cell receptor beta chains from one sample sequenced in a study of blood T cell repertoires in COVID-19. Repertoires were generated with immunoSEQ multiplex PCR, while TCRdb's copy carries only in-frame clones and drops some. Of more than 150,000 clones listed, under 85% are singletons. Sequences were obtained from peripheral blood. Receptors were obtained from a human donor in a cohort sampled during active COVID-19.

The V gene is TRBV2, the J gene TRBJ1-2, with 7 positions matching TRBD1. The V segment lost 7 bases and the J segment 7 bases; nucleotides outside the gene matches: 6. The CDR3 is made up of 12 amino acids. Germline V lookup: CDR1 SNHLY, CDR2 FYNNEI. The DNA of the CDR3 is TGTGCCAGCACCCTGACAGGGAGTGGCTACACCTTC. Its protein is CASTLTGSGYTF.

This clone occurred once. CDR3: CASSHGHDNEQFF. CDR3 nucleotides: TGTGCCAGCAGCCACGGACACGACAATGAGCAGTTCTTC. The V gene is TRBV5-4, the J gene TRBJ2-1; possibly TRBD1 for D (5 bases). Germline loops: CDR1 SGHNT, CDR2 YYREEE (reference sequence). Trimming took off 4 bases at V and 5 bases at J, with 10 bases between the two ends. This CDR3 comprises 13 residues.

This chain connects TRBV4-1 to TRBJ1-5; TRBD1 aligns across 8 bases. Trimming at V came to 2 bases and at J to 4 bases, leaving 7 bases not matched to a gene. Germline V lookup: CDR1 MGHRA, CDR2 YSYEKL. The CDR3 has 16 residues. In nucleotides, the CDR3 is TGCGCCAGCAGCCAACCCGGACAGGGTGAGAATCAGCCCCAGCATTTT. Residues: CASSQPGQGENQPQHF.

The rearrangement uses TRBV5-1 and TRBJ2-5; D might be TRBD1 (5 bases). Germline assignment: CDR1 SGHRS and CDR2 YFSETQ. This CDR3 spans 14 amino acids. The germline V and J ends were trimmed by 0 bases and 5 bases, with 11 bases remaining between them. The CDR3: CASSLGLGAETQYF. The CDR3 DNA sequence: TGCGCCAGCAGCTTGGGGTTAGGGGCTGAGACCCAGTACTTC.

Here the CDR3 DNA reads TGCGCCAGCAGCCCGAGCGGACAGGGCTATGGCTACACCTTC. Protein product: CASSPSGQGYGYTF. The chain carries TRBV5-1 and TRBJ1-2, with 8 bases lining up with TRBD1. The V segment lost 4 bases and the J segment 4 bases; nucleotides outside the gene matches: 6. Germline-derived CDR1 and CDR2 are SGHRS and YFSETQ. CDR3 length: 14 amino acids.

This sequence joins TRBV5-1 and TRBJ2-1, with D possibly matching TRBD1 (6 bases). The CDR3 loop spans 15 amino acids. Germline V gene data show CDR1 as SGHRS and CDR2 as YFSETQ. Trimming cost V 1 base and J 4 bases, with 12 bases left between them. The CDR3 is CASSLRQGPYNEQFF. The CDR3 DNA sequence: TGCGCCAGCAGCTTGAGGCAGGGGCCTTACAATGAGCAGTTCTTC.

The chain employs TRBV10-3 and TRBJ1-2; D not resolved. Trimming left V 6 bases short and J 4 bases short, with 12 bases between. Per germline, CDR1 ENHRY and CDR2 SYGVKD. This CDR3 region has 13 residues. CDR3 coding DNA: TGTGCCATCAGCGGCGGGAGCAGCTATGGCTACACCTTC. Residues: CAISGGSSYGYTF.

CDR3 amino acids: CASSTGQEVSEAFF. The CDR3 DNA sequence: TGTGCCAGTAGTACGGGACAGGAGGTTTCTGAAGCTTTCTTT. V gene TRBV19 combines with J gene TRBJ1-1, with 8 positions matching TRBD1. This CDR3 region has 14 residues. Losses at the gene ends were 4 bases for V and 6 bases for J; bases not matched to a gene: 7. CDR1 and CDR2 (germline): LNHDA, SQIVND (reference sequence).

V usage is TRBV27 and J usage is TRBJ2-3, with 7 bases lining up with TRBD1. After removal of 6 bases from V and 2 bases from J, the junction contained 8 bases not matched to a gene. The length of the CDR3 is 15 residues. The V gene's germline CDR1 is MNHEY and CDR2 SMNVEV (reference sequence). CDR3 in DNA: TGTGCCAGCAGCACCCGGGACAGATACACAGATACGCAGTATTTT. Translated, it gives CASSTRDRYTDTQYF.

This chain uses TRBV19 with TRBJ2-2; TRBD1 might be the D (5 bases). Germline lookup yields CDR1 LNHDA and CDR2 SQIVND (reference sequence). With 7 bases removed from V and 6 bases from J, the gap between germline ends came to 15 bases. CDR3 size: 14 residues. Written as DNA, the CDR3 is TGTGCCAGTACCCCGAGTGTGGGGCCCGGGGAGCTGTTTTTT. Residues: CASTPSVGPGELFF.

This chain links TRBV7-9 with TRBJ1-5, with 7 bases that match TRBD1. This CDR3 has 18 amino acids. V shed 0 bases and J 2 bases; nucleotides not matched to a gene: 10. Germline-derived CDR1 and CDR2 are SEHNR and FQNEAQ (reference sequence). Here the CDR3 DNA reads TGTGCCAGCAGCTTAGCGTCAGGGGGGTTGAGTGGCAATCAGCCCCAGCATTTT. This translates into CASSLASGGLSGNQPQHF.

The J gene is TRBJ2-1, the V gene TRBV7-9; 11 bases are a match to TRBD2. CDR1 is SEHNR and CDR2 is FQNEAQ in the germline V gene (reference sequence). The CDR3 extends over 15 amino acids. V shed 1 base, J shed 9 bases, and the junction held 5 bases outside the gene matches. DNA for the CDR3: TGTGCCAGCAGCTTAGGTCTAGCGGGGGGCAGTGAGCAGTTCTTC. It codes for CASSLGLAGGSEQFF.

The chain joins TRBV4-1 to TRBJ1-4; D not resolved. The ends were cut back, 5 bases at V and 5 bases at J, with 12 bases in the middle. The CDR3 spans 14 residues. Germline V gene lookup returns CDR1 MGHRA and CDR2 YSYEKL. The CDR3 DNA follows: TGCGCCAGCAGCGAGGTTGTGGAGAATGAAAAACTGTTTTTT. The encoded protein is CASSEVVENEKLFF.

This clone was counted a few times. The chain joins TRBV18 to TRBJ2-1; 10 positions match TRBD1. The V and J ends lost 3 bases and 3 bases, in that order; junction bases with no gene match: 2. Germline CDR1 KGHSH, CDR2 LQKENI. The CDR3 covers 15 residues. The DNA for the CDR3 is TGTGCCAGCTCACCCGGGACAGGGGTCTACAATGAGCAGTTCTTC. It encodes CASSPGTGVYNEQFF. The full variable domain, rest sourced from reference TRBV18 and TRBJ2-1, is NAGVMQNPRHLVRRRGQEARLRCSPMKGHSHVYWYRQLPEEGLKFMVYLQKENIIDESGMPKERFSAEFPKEGPSILRIQQVVRGDSAAYFCASSPGTGVYNEQFFGPGTRLTVL.

The CDR3 here is CASSVQGAAGELFF. Written as DNA, the CDR3 is TGTGCCAGCAGCGTACAGGGGGCTGCCGGGGAGCTGTTTTTT. The rearrangement uses TRBV9 and TRBJ2-2, with 8 bases aligning to TRBD1. This CDR3 spans 14 amino acids. Germline-derived CDR1 and CDR2 are SGDLS and YYNGEE. The V and J ends lost 1 base and 6 bases, in that order; junction bases with no gene match: 2. The complete variable domain, with remaining parts taken from reference TRBV9 and TRBJ2-2, reads DSGVTQTPKHLITATGQRVTLRCSPRSGDLSVYWYQQSLDQGLQFLIQYYNGEERAKGNILERFSAQQFPDLHSELNLSSLELGDSALYFCASSVQGAAGELFFGEGSRLTVL.

The chain joins TRBV4-2 to TRBJ1-2, with D perhaps matching TRBD1 (5 bases). Between the trimmed V and J ends, which lost 4 bases and 4 bases, there was a span of 7 bases. The germline gives CDR1 LGHNA, CDR2 YNFKEQ. The CDR3 loop spans 12 amino acids. The CDR3 DNA sequence: TGTGCCAGCAGCCCCGACAGCTATGGCTACACCTTC. Translated, it gives CASSPDSYGYTF.

This clone was observed a handful of times. V is TRBV2 and J is TRBJ2-5, with D perhaps matching TRBD1 (5 bases). Germline CDR1 is SNHLY and CDR2 is FYNNEI. V dropped 4 bases and J dropped 3 bases, with 12 bases sitting between them. There are 14 residues in the CDR3. CDR3 in DNA: TGTGCCAGCAGTGGGGGCATGGAAGAAGAGACCCAGTACTTC. Translation gives CASSGGMEEETQYF. Supplemented by reference TRBV2 and TRBJ2-5, the full variable domain reads EPEVTQTPSHQVTQMGQEVILRCVPISNHLYFYWYRQILGQKVEFLVSFYNNEISEKSEIFDDQFSVERPDGSNFTLKIRSTKLEDSAMYFCASSGGMEEETQYFGPGTRLLVL.

V is TRBV12-3 or TRBV12-4 and J is TRBJ1-1; 10 bases match TRBD1. V shed 4 bases, J shed 5 bases, and the junction held 1 base outside the gene matches. This CDR3 is built from 13 residues. The CDR3 region has the DNA TGTGCCAGCAGTTGGGACAGGGGAACTGAAGCTTTCTTT. This sequence encodes CASSWDRGTEAFF.

This sequence joins TRBV5-1 and TRBJ1-1, with 7 bases fitting TRBD1. J lost 0 bases, V lost 4 bases, and 3 bases had no gene match. Germline V gene data show CDR1 as SGHRS and CDR2 as YFSETQ. The CDR3 contains 14 residues. The CDR3 loop reads CASSLQGMNTEAFF. The CDR3 DNA follows: TGCGCCAGCAGCCTACAGGGGATGAACACTGAAGCTTTCTTT.

The V and J genes are TRBV19 and TRBJ1-1; weak D call: TRBD1 (6 bases). V was pared by 5 bases and J by 7 bases, with 17 bases between. The CDR3 runs to 14 residues. The germline V gene has CDR1 LNHDA and CDR2 SQIVND (reference sequence). CDR3 protein: CASSLGGTLVEAFF. The CDR3 nucleotides read TGTGCCAGTAGTTTAGGAGGGACACTGGTTGAAGCTTTCTTT.